The 5 T cell receptor beta chains below were found in one sample sequenced in a study of T cell repertoires in cytomegalovirus infection. MiXCR, applied by TCRdb to the reads, yields one record per CDR3 protein. The top ten hold 7.5% to 9% of the sample, which has roughly 630,000 distinct CDR3 sequences, about 24% seen once. Input material: CD8+ T cells from PBMCs. The receptors stem from a human donor in good health (CMV status not recorded). Some clones in this sample may be carry-over from other donors' samples.

This clonotype was seen a few times. The chain joins TRBV29-1 to TRBJ2-3; D ambiguous. V lost 1 base and J lost 2, with 7 bases in between. This CDR3 has 13 amino acids. Germline V gene sequence: CDR1 SQVTM, CDR2 ANQGSEA. CDR3 bases: TGCAGCGTTGAAGGTGGCCTCACAGATACGCAGTATTTT. Protein sequence: CSVEGGLTDTQYF.

This clonotype was counted between two and nine times. The genes are TRBV11-2 and TRBJ2-5; 8 bases fit TRBD1. This CDR3 region has 13 residues. V lost 5 bases and J lost 6; bases outside the gene matches: 5. Germline CDR1 SGHAT, CDR2 FQNNGV. This CDR3 is CASSHGQGKTQYF. DNA of the CDR3: TGTGCCAGCAGCCATGGACAGGGAAAGACCCAGTACTTC.

The table lists this clonotype with many counts. The chain is built from TRBV4-1 and TRBJ1-6; D call uncertain. The V end lost 0 bases, the J end lost 4 bases, and 10 bases lay between the germline ends. Germline V gives CDR1 MGHRA, CDR2 YSYEKL. The length of the CDR3 is 16 residues. The CDR3 sequence: CASSQDGDPYNSPLHF. The CDR3 nucleotides read TGCGCCAGCAGCCAAGATGGGGATCCTTATAATTCACCCCTCCACTTT.

The chain employs TRBV12-3 or TRBV12-4 and TRBJ2-3; 10 bases agree with TRBD2. This CDR3 has 13 amino acids. With 3 bases clipped from V and 10 bases from J, the junction kept 4 bases outside the gene matches. The CDR3 DNA follows: TGTGCCAGCAGTTTGGGGCTAGCGGGGGCGCAGTATTTT. Translated: CASSLGLAGAQYF.

This rearrangement joins TRBV9 to TRBJ2-7; perhaps TRBD1 as D (5 bases). Trimming pared 1 base from V and 0 bases from J, leaving 8 bases between. Germline CDR1 reads SGDLS; CDR2 reads YYNGEE. The CDR3 extends over 14 amino acids. The CDR3 region has the DNA TGTGCCAGCAGCGTAAAAGGGGACTCCTACGAGCAGTACTTC. Translated: CASSVKGDSYEQYF.